This T cell receptor (beta chain) emerged from a study of T-cell memory formation after mild COVID-19. At the level of the study: TCR clusters mostly belonged to single donors.

With respect to this clonotype: Its antigen remains unknown.

The germline V gene has CDR1 SEHNR and CDR2 FQNEAQ (reference sequence). V shed 3 bases and J shed 5 bases, with 13 bases lying between them. There are 14 residues in the CDR3. TCR alpha and TCR beta cDNA libraries carrying sample barcodes and UMIs were produced by 5'RACE using constant-segment primers. TCRdb called the 5' RACE reads again in MiXCR, with one record for every CDR3 protein. This sample has some 120,000 distinct CDR3 sequences, with about a sixth found just once. General study findings and limits: The study found balanced CD4/CD8 in clones contracting day 15 to 85 and a CD4+ lean in later expanders. Those CD4+ clones that contracted were mainly in CM and EM (CD8+ ones in EMRA).

The TCR originated in a man aged 18 to 30 who had mild COVID-19 (a few samples of this study predate the infection). Cell type and time point are not known. The chain has TRBV7-9 and TRBJ1-1, with D possibly matching TRBD1 (5 bases). Source material: PBMCs or a T cell subset sorted from them (not recorded which). CDR3 residues: CASSFGGTLTEAFF. In nucleotides, the CDR3 is TGTGCCAGCAGCTTTGGAGGGACGTTAACTGAAGCTTTCTTT.